This T cell receptor beta chain was documented in a study of shared clonotypes between healthy human individuals. Across the study: CD8 memory received one plate per donor, CD8 naive two, CD4 memory three and CD4 naive three. Study results and caveats: Naive subsets, compared against memory subsets, generally had larger estimated richness values.

Profiling relied on immunoSEQ multiplex PCR, and the TCRdb table lists in-frame clones only, not all of them. Of about 1.1 million clones in the sample, 78% are singletons; the top ten hold approximately 0.5%. Adults of Caucasian background living in Nashville, Tennessee made up all donors. Splitting of CD4+ cells produced CD45RA+ naive and CD45RA-negative memory subsets. In regard to this clone: The antigen is unknown.

The CDR3 length is 15 residues. Germline V CDR1 and CDR2: SGHTA, FQGNSA. With V trimmed by 5 bases and J by 4 bases, 8 bases remained unmatched. This chain joins TRBV7-2 and TRBJ2-1, with TRBD2 identical over 7 bases. The clonotype comes from a man aged 18 to 29 in good health. Some clones in this sample may be carry-over from other donors' samples. What was sequenced was memory CD4+ T cells from PBMCs. Subset given: CD45RA-negative fraction. DNA of the CDR3: TGTGCCAGCAGCACACCCGGGACTACGTACAATGAGCAGTTCTTC. This translates into CASSTPGTTYNEQFF.